This T cell receptor beta chain stems from a study of T cell responses to AZD1222 COVID-19 vaccine. Overall study results and limits: It should be noted that donors were predominantly white British and more often female, and clonal diversity was possibly underestimated. Regions 160-218 and 743-854 held dominance among vaccine-associated CD4 TCRs, which spanned spike.

This table comes from immunoSEQ multiplex PCR, and its TCRdb copy is limited to in-frame clones, with some not included. This sample has approximately 110,000 clones, with approximately 91% found just once. Remarks on this clone: What it binds is not known.

V was cut by 4 bases and J by 3 bases, with 18 bases left in between. The CDR3 consists of 16 residues. CDR1 is MNHEY and CDR2 is SMNVEV in the germline V gene (reference sequence). The chain employs TRBV27 and TRBJ1-2, with D uncertain. The sequenced sample was peripheral blood, obtained on day 0 of AZD1222 vaccination. This sequence originates from an adult in good health. The CDR3 loop reads CASSSETPLGYYGYTF. Here the CDR3 DNA reads TGTGCCAGCAGTTCCGAAACTCCTCTAGGGTACTATGGCTACACCTTC.